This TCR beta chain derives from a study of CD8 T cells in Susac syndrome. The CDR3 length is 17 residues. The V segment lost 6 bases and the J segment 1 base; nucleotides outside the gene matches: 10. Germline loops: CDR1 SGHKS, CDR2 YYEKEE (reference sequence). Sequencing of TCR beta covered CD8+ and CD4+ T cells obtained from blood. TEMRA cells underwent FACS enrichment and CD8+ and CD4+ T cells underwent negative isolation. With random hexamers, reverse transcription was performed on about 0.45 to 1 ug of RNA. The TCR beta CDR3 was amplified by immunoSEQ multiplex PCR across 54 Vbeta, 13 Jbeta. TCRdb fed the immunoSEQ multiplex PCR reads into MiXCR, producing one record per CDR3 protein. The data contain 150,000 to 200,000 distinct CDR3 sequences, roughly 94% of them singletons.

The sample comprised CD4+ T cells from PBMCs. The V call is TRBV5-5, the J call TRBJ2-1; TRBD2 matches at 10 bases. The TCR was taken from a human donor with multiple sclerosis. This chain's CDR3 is CASTEREGRSSYNEQFF. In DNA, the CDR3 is TGTGCCAGCACCGAGCGGGAGGGCCGATCGTCCTACAATGAGCAGTTCTTC.